These 25 T cell receptor beta chains share one sample of origin, sequenced in a study of identical twins. Each CDR3 protein gets one entry after TCRdb re-called the 5' RACE reads with MiXCR. The sample records 450,000 or so distinct CDR3 sequences, 14% being singletons. These data also featured in a second study, about yellow fever vaccine responses in identical twins.

Sequenced sample: CD4+ T cells sorted from blood. Source of these receptors: a woman between 18 and 30 years old in good health.

The V and J genes are TRBV6-5 and TRBJ2-7, with 12 bases that match TRBD2. CDR1 and CDR2 from the germline V gene are MNHEY and SVGAGI. This CDR3 contains 16 residues. The J segment lost 1 base and the V segment lost 4 bases, leaving 5 bases of the junction unmatched. CDR3 sequence (DNA): TGTGCCAGCAGTTCTTCTAGCGGGGGGGCATCCTACGAGCAGTACTTC. Translating gives CASSSSSGGASYEQYF.

This clonotype was counted a few times. This rearrangement joins TRBV21-1 to TRBJ2-7. TRBV21-1 represents a pseudogene. CDR3 length equals 10 residues. The CDR3: CAAASYEQYF. CDR3 sequence (DNA): TGTGCCGCCGCCTCCTACGAGCAGTACTTC.

This clonotype showed up many times. This chain links TRBV12-3 or TRBV12-4 with TRBJ2-1, with a possible D match to TRBD2 (6 bases). The CDR3 has 17 amino acids. Deletions cut 5 bases from V and 6 bases from J, with 23 bases between. CDR3: CASSVPVAGWLPNEQFF. The CDR3 region has the DNA TGTGCCAGCAGTGTTCCCGTGGCGGGGTGGTTACCCAATGAGCAGTTCTTC.

There are many counts of this clonotype. The DNA for the CDR3 is TGTGCCAGTCAAAGACAGGGCTCCTACGAGCAGTACTTC. Its protein product is CASQRQGSYEQYF. V usage is TRBV6-1 and J usage is TRBJ2-7, with 7 nucleotides matching TRBD1. Germline V CDR1 and CDR2: MNHNS, SASEGT. The CDR3 has 13 residues. V gave up 9 bases and J gave up 0 bases; unmatched junction bases: 5.

The chain combines TRBV9 with TRBJ2-3, with D tentatively TRBD1 (5 bases). CDR1 is SGDLS, CDR2 YYNGEE, per germline. Between the trimmed V and J ends, which lost 4 bases and 3 bases, there was a span of 18 bases. The CDR3 has 16 residues. CDR3 bases: TGTGCCAGCAGCCCAAGTACAGGCGGTCGTACAGATACGCAGTATTTT. Protein sequence: CASSPSTGGRTDTQYF.

This chain links TRBV28 with TRBJ2-7; TRBD1 matches at 8 bases. The CDR3 has 15 amino acids. Germline CDR1 reads MDHEN; CDR2 reads SYDVKM. J gave up 2 bases and V 4 bases, and 7 bases lay outside the gene matches. For the CDR3, the DNA is TGTGCCAGCAGTTCAATAGGGACAGGCCCCTACGAGCAGTACTTC. It specifies CASSSIGTGPYEQYF.

The chain links TRBV5-1 to TRBJ2-3; TRBD2 agrees at 11 bases. Trimming cost V 4 bases and J 0 bases; bases outside gene matches: 19. CDR3 size: 21 residues. Germline V gene sequence: CDR1 SGHRS, CDR2 YFSETQ. The DNA of the CDR3 is TGCGCCAGCAGCCCCCCAGGGAATAGCGGGGGGGCACGCCGAAGCACAGATACGCAGTATTTT. It is translated as CASSPPGNSGGARRSTDTQYF.

This clonotype was recorded at least ten times. The chain carries TRBV25-1 and TRBJ1-4; D call uncertain. V gave up 4 bases and J gave up 3 bases, with 12 bases separating them. The CDR3 is 15 amino acids. Germline CDR1 reads MGHDK; CDR2 reads SYGVNS. CDR3 sequence reads: CASSGLQRANEKLFF. The CDR3 nucleotides read TGTGCCAGCAGTGGATTACAGAGGGCTAATGAAAAACTGTTTTTT.

The rearrangement uses TRBV15 and TRBJ2-7, with 14 bases fitting TRBD2. The CDR3 runs 16 residues. Germline V CDR1 and CDR2: LNHNV, YYDKDF (reference sequence). The trim removed 3 bases at V and 6 bases at J, leaving 7 bases unmatched. The CDR3 region is CATSRRGLAGVLEQYF. The CDR3 bases are TGTGCCACCAGCAGGAGGGGACTAGCGGGAGTCCTCGAGCAGTACTTC.

V and J are TRBV28 and TRBJ1-1; 10 nucleotides align to TRBD1. Germline V gene sequence: CDR1 MDHEN, CDR2 SYDVKM. Unmatched junction bases numbered 10, after V lost 4 bases and J lost 8 bases. The CDR3 runs 15 residues. The CDR3 DNA is TGTGCCAGCAGTTCGACGGGACAGGGGAGAGGAGAAGCTTTCTTT. Its protein product is CASSSTGQGRGEAFF. The variable domain in full, with the rest retrieved from reference TRBV28 and TRBJ1-1, is DVKVTQSSRYLVKRTGEKVFLECVQDMDHENMFWYRQDPGLGLRLIYFSYDVKMKEKGDIPEGYSVSREKKERFSLILESASTNQTSMYLCASSSTGQGRGEAFFGQGTRLTVV.

This clonotype came up many times. The junction departs from the called germline gene at one end, perhaps through a read error. The J gene is TRBJ2-5, the V gene TRBV5-6; D may correspond to TRBD1 or TRBD2 (6 bases each). The CDR3 is 13 residues long. The V gene's germline CDR1 is SGHDT and CDR2 YYEEEE. The CDR3 sequence: CASSLVRSGAQDF. The CDR3 bases are TGTGCCAGCAGCTTGGTTCGTTCGGGGGCTCAGGACTTC. The whole variable domain, remainder taken from reference TRBV5-6 and TRBJ2-5, is DAGVTQSPTHLIKTRGQQVTLRCSPKSGHDTVSWYQQALGQGPQFIFQYYEEEERQRGNFPDRFSGHQFPNYSSELNVNALLLGDSALYLCASSLVRSGAQDFGPGTRLLVL.

The chain couples TRBV6-1 to TRBJ2-7; TRBD1 might be the D (6 bases). Germline V gene sequence: CDR1 MNHNS, CDR2 SASEGT. This CDR3 is built from 14 residues. V lost 3 bases to trimming and J lost 4 bases, with 13 bases between them. CDR3 nucleotides: TGTGCCAGCAGTGAGCTGGGGGCGGTTTACGAGCAGTACTTC. Translating it yields CASSELGAVYEQYF.

The gene calls are TRBV28 and TRBJ2-5; 8 bases align to TRBD1. The length of the CDR3 is 17 residues. Germline CDR1 is MDHEN and CDR2 is SYDVKM. J lost 5 bases, V lost 5 bases, and 16 bases had no gene match. CDR3 residues: CASSGHLVGTGAETQYF. Here the CDR3 DNA reads TGTGCCAGCAGTGGTCATCTAGTCGGGACAGGCGCCGAGACCCAGTACTTC. The full variable domain, in which reference TRBV28 and TRBJ2-5 provide the parts outside the CDR3, is DVKVTQSSRYLVKRTGEKVFLECVQDMDHENMFWYRQDPGLGLRLIYFSYDVKMKEKGDIPEGYSVSREKKERFSLILESASTNQTSMYLCASSGHLVGTGAETQYFGPGTRLLVL.

Remarks on this clonotype: At one boundary the junction diverges from the germline segment, which might be a read error. This sequence joins TRBV3-1 and TRBJ2-5, with 8 bases identical to TRBD2. CDR1 LGHDT and CDR2 YNNKEL come from the germline V gene (reference sequence). The CDR3 runs 17 residues. The CDR3 DNA follows: TGTGCCAGCTGCCAACCTCGATTAGCGGGGCTTGGGGAGACCCAGTACTTC. This sequence encodes CASCQPRLAGLGETQYF.

Here the CDR3 DNA reads TGTGCCAGCAGCCTGGGGACTAGGCACGAGACCCAGTACTTC. It yields the protein CASSLGTRHETQYF. The chain employs TRBV3-1 and TRBJ2-5; 8 bases match TRBD2. The CDR3 is 14 amino acids. Germline trimming cut 4 bases from V and 5 bases from J; bases unmatched to any gene: 6. Germline V gene data show CDR1 as LGHDT and CDR2 as YNNKEL (reference sequence).

Ten or more counts support this clonotype. The chain links TRBV28 to TRBJ2-3; TRBD2 might be the D (5 bases). CDR1 is MDHEN, CDR2 SYDVKM, per germline. Trimming shortened V by 7 bases and J by 2 bases, and 19 bases separated the two germline ends. The CDR3 is 16 residues long. CDR3 coding DNA: TGTGCCAGCACTCAAACTTCCTCGGGGTTCACAGATACGCAGTATTTT. It specifies CASTQTSSGFTDTQYF.

The sample holds many counts of this clonotype. The V call is TRBV15, the J call TRBJ2-1; TRBD2 aligns across 12 bases. Germline V gene lookup returns CDR1 LNHNV and CDR2 YYDKDF (reference sequence). The ends lost 1 base at V and 7 bases at J; junction bases unmatched: 5. This CDR3 spans 16 amino acids. CDR3 DNA: TGTGCCACCAGCAGAGTTGGACTAGCGGGAATTAATGAGCAGTTCTTC. It specifies CATSRVGLAGINEQFF.

This CDR3 is CASANLVSDEQYF. CDR3 in DNA: TGCGCCAGCGCAAATTTGGTCTCGGACGAGCAGTACTTC. The chain combines TRBV5-1 with TRBJ2-7; D gene ambiguous. CDR3 size: 13 residues. Germline CDR1 reads SGHRS; CDR2 reads YFSETQ. V gave up 7 bases and J gave up 5 bases, with 16 bases separating them.

The rearrangement joins TRBV20-1 to TRBJ2-7, with D uncertain. CDR1 and CDR2 (germline): DFQATT, SNEGSKA (reference sequence). There are 12 residues in the CDR3. Trimming stripped 6 bases from V and 3 bases from J, with 12 bases between. In DNA form, the CDR3 reads TGCAGTGCCCAGGTCCCAGGCTACGAGCAGTACTTC. Translation gives CSAQVPGYEQYF.

This clonotype showed up just a few times. The chain has TRBV6-2 or TRBV6-3 and TRBJ1-2; no firm D call. CDR3 length: 15 amino acids. Germline lookup yields CDR1 MNHEY and CDR2 SVGEGT. Trimming stripped 2 bases from V and 1 base from J, with 11 bases between. CDR3 loop: CASSYDDRNNYGYTF. In DNA form, the CDR3 reads TGTGCCAGCAGTTACGATGACCGAAATAACTATGGCTACACCTTC.

In its sample, this clonotype was seen a few times. The rearrangement uses TRBV18 and TRBJ2-7; 7 positions match TRBD1. In germline, CDR1 is KGHSH, CDR2 LQKENI. The CDR3 contains 16 residues. J was trimmed by 5 bases and V by 4 bases; bases with no gene match: 14. CDR3 nucleotides: TGTGCCAGCTCACGGGGGAGACAGGGTATATGGAACGAGCAGTACTTC. This gives the protein CASSRGRQGIWNEQYF. Variable domain in full (rest from reference TRBV18 and TRBJ2-7): NAGVMQNPRHLVRRRGQEARLRCSPMKGHSHVYWYRQLPEEGLKFMVYLQKENIIDESGMPKERFSAEFPKEGPSILRIQQVVRGDSAAYFCASSRGRQGIWNEQYFGPGTRLTVT.

This clonotype has at least ten counts. The gene calls are TRBV4-1 and TRBJ2-4; D gene uncertain. The length of the CDR3 is 17 residues. Trimming removed 0 bases at V and 0 bases at J, with 12 bases between. CDR1 is MGHRA, CDR2 YSYEKL, per germline. The CDR3, as DNA: TGCGCCAGCAGCCAAGAGGGTTCAGCTACAGCCAAAAACATTCAGTACTTC. Protein sequence: CASSQEGSATAKNIQYF.

In this sample, this clonotype turned up many times. The chain recombines TRBV12-3 or TRBV12-4 with TRBJ2-2; D ambiguous. V dropped 3 bases and J dropped 3 bases, with 8 bases sitting between them. The CDR3 runs to 14 residues. For the CDR3, the DNA is TGTGCCAGCAGTTTTTTTACAGACACCGGGGAGCTGTTTTTT. Translation gives CASSFFTDTGELFF.

The V call is TRBV6-2 or TRBV6-3, the J call TRBJ2-2; a weak D match, TRBD2 (5 bases). This CDR3 has 13 residues. Germline values: CDR1 MNHEY, CDR2 SVGEGT. V shed 6 bases and J shed 5 bases, with 10 bases lying between them. The chain's CDR3 is CASSGLRTGELFF. Written as DNA, the CDR3 is TGTGCCAGCAGCGGACTCCGAACCGGGGAGCTGTTTTTT.

This chain connects TRBV28 to TRBJ2-2; either TRBD1 or TRBD2 may fit D (5 bases each). V dropped 1 base and J dropped 6 bases, with 12 bases sitting between them. From germline, CDR1 is MDHEN and CDR2 SYDVKM. CDR3 length equals 15 residues. The chain's CDR3 is CASSLSGTLAGELFF. In DNA, the CDR3 is TGTGCCAGCAGTTTATCTGGGACGCTAGCCGGGGAGCTGTTTTTT.